These T cell receptor beta chains were read from a single sample in a study of T cells in Graves' hyperthyroidism and ophthalmopathy. TCRdb called the multiplex PCR reads again in MiXCR, with one record for every CDR3 protein. The sample has 400,000 to 500,000 distinct CDR3 sequences, approximately 14% seen once. What was sequenced was blood. These receptors were collected from a woman under 30 with Graves' hyperthyroidism. CDR3s include the opening cysteine and the closing phenylalanine or tryptophan. D genes are given only for firm matches. For some rows the clone size is stated as once, few or many, or as a class when expanded; others skip it.

size,J,D,V,DNA,CDR3
many,TRBJ1-1,.,TRBV2,TGTGCCAGCAGTGTTAAGGGGGGGGCATCACTGTGGAACACTGAAGCTTTCTTT,CASSVKGGASLWNTEAFF
many,TRBJ2-1,.,TRBV6-1,TGTGCCAGCAGTTTCGAGGACTCCTACAATGAGCAGTTCTTC,CASSFEDSYNEQFF
.,TRBJ2-1,.,TRBV4-1,TGCGCCAGCAGCCCTCCCCGGGACTCTAGAGAGCAGTTCTTC,CASSPPRDSREQFF
many,TRBJ2-3,.,TRBV10-3,TGTGCCATCGCCCTCTCCGATACGCAGTATTTT,CAIALSDTQYF
many,TRBJ2-2,.,TRBV2,TGTGCCAGCCGTTCCCCAGGGCTGAACACCGGGGAGCTGTTTTTT,CASRSPGLNTGELFF
.,TRBJ2-3,.,TRBV20-1,TGCAGTGCTAGTCCGGACAGCACAGATACGCAGTATTTT,CSASPDSTDTQYF
few,TRBJ2-3,.,TRBV20-1,TGCAGTGCTAGAGTGGGGGTCACAGATACGCAGTATTTT,CSARVGVTDTQYF
.,TRBJ2-3,TRBD2,TRBV5-1,TGCGCCAGCAGCTCGACTAGCGGGAGGACGCGTGGAGATACGCAGTATTTT,CASSSTSGRTRGDTQYF
.,TRBJ2-2,.,TRBV3-1,TGTGCCAGCAGCCAAGGAGAGATCCGGGGGACCGGGGAGCTGTTTTTT,CASSQGEIRGTGELFF
.,TRBJ2-5,.,TRBV16,TGTGCCAGCAGCCAAGCAGGGGGGAACCAAGAGACCCAGTACTTC,CASSQAGGNQETQYF
many,TRBJ2-1,.,TRBV12-3/TRBV12-4,TGTGCCAGCAGTAGGAGCGGGCAGACCTACAATGAGCAGTTCTTC,CASSRSGQTYNEQFF
few,TRBJ2-2,TRBD2,TRBV7-9,TGTGCCAGCAGCGATTTAAAGATTAGCGGGAGTCGGACCGGGGAGCTGTTTTTT,CASSDLKISGSRTGELFF
.,TRBJ2-6,TRBD1,TRBV24-1,TGTGCCACCAGCCCGGACAGGTCGTCTTGGGTCCTGACTTTC,CATSPDRSSWVLTF
many,TRBJ1-1,.,TRBV30,TGTGCCTGGAGTCCGGGTTTGGGCAGCGCTGAAGCTTTCTTT,CAWSPGLGSAEAFF
.,TRBJ1-1,TRBD1,TRBV7-8,TGTGCCAGCAGCCAAACGGACAGGGGTAAAGCTTTCTTT,CASSQTDRGKAFF
many,TRBJ2-7,.,TRBV27,TGTGCCAGCAGTATGATGACAGGAGACCTCCGTGGGGTGTACTTC,CASSMMTGDLRGVYF
many,TRBJ2-1,.,TRBV7-6,TGTGCCAGCAGCTTAGAGGCAACCTACAATGAGCAGTTCTTC,CASSLEATYNEQFF
many,TRBJ2-5,.,TRBV9,TGTGCCAGCAGCCCCTACTCCTACGAGACCCAGTACTTC,CASSPYSYETQYF
few,TRBJ1-6,.,TRBV7-6,TGTGCCAGCAGCCCGTCCGGGGGTTTGAATTCACCCCTCCACTTT,CASSPSGGLNSPLHF